The 3 T cell receptor beta chains reported below all come from one sample, sequenced in a study of CD8 T cells in ankylosing spondylitis. MiXCR, run by TCRdb on the 5' RACE reads, gives a single entry per CDR3 protein. The sample includes 300,000 to 350,000 distinct CDR3 sequences, roughly 20% seen only once; the top ten take 3.5%. Source material: blood, either unsorted or a sorted T cell fraction (not recorded which). The receptor source for this set is a female donor with ankylosing spondylitis or in good health (not recorded which).

This chain joins TRBV15 and TRBJ2-7; D ambiguous. CDR1 and CDR2 (germline): LNHNV, YYDKDF (reference sequence). Deletions cut 6 bases from V and 0 bases from J, with 9 bases between. The CDR3 runs to 13 residues. CDR3 DNA: TGTGCCACCAGGCAGAGACTCTCCTACGAGCAGTACTTC. As protein: CATRQRLSYEQYF. Based on the CDR3 plus reference TRBV15 and TRBJ2-7, the full variable domain is DAMVIQNPRYQVTQFGKPVTLSCSQTLNHNVMYWYQQKSSQAPKLLFHYYDKDFNNEADTPDNFQSRRPNTSFCFLDIRSPGLGDTAMYLCATRQRLSYEQYFGPGTRLTVT.

V and J are TRBV7-2 and TRBJ2-3; D may be TRBD1 (5 bases). The CDR3 is 14 amino acids. Germline V gene sequence: CDR1 SGHTA, CDR2 FQGNSA. V was clipped by 5 bases and J by 1 base, with 10 bases between them. CDR3 loop: CASSRREGTDTQYF. CDR3 coding DNA: TGTGCCAGCAGCCGCAGGGAAGGCACAGATACGCAGTATTTT. Full variable domain (remainder filled in from reference TRBV7-2 and TRBJ2-3): GAGVSQSPSNKVTEKGKDVELRCDPISGHTALYWYRQSLGQGLEFLIYFQGNSAPDKSGLPSDRFSAERTGGSVSTLTIQRTQQEDSAVYLCASSRREGTDTQYFGPGTRLTVL.

The chain recombines TRBV7-2 with TRBJ1-5, with D possibly TRBD1 on 5 matching bases. CDR1 and CDR2 from the germline V gene are SGHTA and FQGNSA. This CDR3 region has 14 residues. The V gene lost 1 base and the J gene lost 6 bases, with 10 bases spanning the gap. CDR3 amino acids: CASSLVRGTQPQHF. The DNA for the CDR3 is TGTGCCAGCAGCTTAGTTCGGGGGACTCAGCCCCAGCATTTT.